Listed below are T cell receptor beta chains from one sample, sequenced in a study of read filtering for tumor transcriptome and immune sequencing. TCRdb passed the reads through MiXCR, listing each CDR3 protein once. Seen here are roughly 90,000 distinct CDR3 sequences, 9% to 15% observed once, and the top ten hold about 15%. Material for sequencing was a population of CD138-negative cells sorted from bone marrow. These receptor sequences come from a donor at least 40 years old with multiple myeloma. CDR3s include the opening cysteine and the closing phenylalanine or tryptophan. D genes are given only for firm matches. Clone sizes are shown as once, few, many, or a class for an expanded clone.

d_call: TRBD2; v_call: TRBV5-1; clone_size: many; j_call: TRBJ2-1; cdr3_nt: TGCGCCAGCAGGAGTAGAGGGACTAGCCCGAGCTCCTACAATGAGCAGTTCTTC; cdr3_aa: CASRSRGTSPSSYNEQFF
d_call: TRBD2; v_call: TRBV7-2; clone_size: many; j_call: TRBJ2-3; cdr3_nt: TGTGCCAGCAGCTTATTGGGAGGGAGGATAGATACGCAGTATTTT; cdr3_aa: CASSLLGGRIDTQYF
d_call: NA; v_call: TRBV20-1; clone_size: many; j_call: TRBJ2-1; cdr3_nt: TGCAGTGCTACTGAGGGAACGTCCTACAATGAGCAGTTCTTC; cdr3_aa: CSATEGTSYNEQFF
d_call: NA; v_call: TRBV30; clone_size: many; j_call: TRBJ2-1; cdr3_nt: TGTGCCTGGAGGGGTTCACAGCGATACAATGAGCAGTTCTTC; cdr3_aa: CAWRGSQRYNEQFF
d_call: TRBD1; v_call: TRBV28; clone_size: many; j_call: TRBJ2-5; cdr3_nt: TGTGCCAGCAGTTCCTACACAGGGGCTCAGACCCAGTACTTC; cdr3_aa: CASSSYTGAQTQYF
d_call: TRBD2; v_call: TRBV7-9; clone_size: many; j_call: TRBJ2-1; cdr3_nt: TGTGCCAGCAGCTTAGCGAGGACTAGCGGGAGTTACAATGAGCAGTTCTTC; cdr3_aa: CASSLARTSGSYNEQFF
d_call: TRBD2; v_call: TRBV7-9; clone_size: many; j_call: TRBJ2-5; cdr3_nt: TGTGCCAGCAGCAGACTAGCGGGAGGGGTCGAGACCCAGTACTTC; cdr3_aa: CASSRLAGGVETQYF
d_call: TRBD1; v_call: TRBV3-1; clone_size: many; j_call: TRBJ1-1; cdr3_nt: TGTGCCAGCAGCCAATCGCGCCAGGGGGGCACTGAAGCTTTCTTT; cdr3_aa: CASSQSRQGGTEAFF
d_call: NA; v_call: TRBV19; clone_size: many; j_call: TRBJ1-5; cdr3_nt: TGTGCCAGTAGTAATGACTGGGGACCAGGGCATTTT; cdr3_aa: CASSNDWGPGHF
d_call: NA; v_call: TRBV20-1; clone_size: many; j_call: TRBJ2-3; cdr3_nt: TGCAGTGCTAGCCCAGCTAGTAATGTAGATACGCAGTATTTT; cdr3_aa: CSASPASNVDTQYF